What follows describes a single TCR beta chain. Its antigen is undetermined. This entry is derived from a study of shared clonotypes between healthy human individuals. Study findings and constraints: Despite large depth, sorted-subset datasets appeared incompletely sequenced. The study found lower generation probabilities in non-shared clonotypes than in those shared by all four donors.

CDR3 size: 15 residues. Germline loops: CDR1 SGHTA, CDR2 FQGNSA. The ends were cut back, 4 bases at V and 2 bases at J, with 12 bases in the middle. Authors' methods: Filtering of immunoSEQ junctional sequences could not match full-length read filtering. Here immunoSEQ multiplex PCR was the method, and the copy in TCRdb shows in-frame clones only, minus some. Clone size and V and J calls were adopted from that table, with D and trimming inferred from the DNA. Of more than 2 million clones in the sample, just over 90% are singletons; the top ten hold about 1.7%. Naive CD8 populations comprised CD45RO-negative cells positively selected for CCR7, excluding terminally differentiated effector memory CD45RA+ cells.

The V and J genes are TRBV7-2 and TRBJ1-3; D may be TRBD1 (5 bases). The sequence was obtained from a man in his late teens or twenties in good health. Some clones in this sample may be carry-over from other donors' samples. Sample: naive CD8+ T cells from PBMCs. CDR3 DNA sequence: TGTGCCAGCAGCTCAGACGGGGGGACTGGAAACACCATATATTTT. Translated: CASSSDGGTGNTIYF.